The T cell receptor beta chain described here comes from a study of blood T cell repertoires in COVID-19. About the study: Specimens from acute and convalescent COVID-19 originated in the United States, Italy and Spain. T cells, B-cell-depleted T cells, or PBMCs supplied cDNA or gDNA.

Original processing notes: Nucleated cell counts were estimated from reference gene primer amplification. The table came from immunoSEQ multiplex PCR; TCRdb's copy has only in-frame clones and leaves some out. V, J and clone size were drawn from that table, and D and trimming were deduced from the DNA. In the table there are 150,000 to 160,000 clones, around 83% of which are singletons. A Seattle source enrolled patients during active infection and followed them longitudinally. This CDR3 region has 15 residues. From germline, CDR1 is SGHRS and CDR2 YFSETQ. The trim removed 0 bases at V and 5 bases at J, leaving 4 bases unmatched.

This TCR was recovered from a woman between 55 and 75 years old with COVID-19, enrolled during active disease. The sequenced sample was peripheral blood. This chain joins TRBV5-1 and TRBJ2-1, with 8 nucleotides matching TRBD2. DNA for the CDR3: TGCGCCAGCAGCTTGGTGGTAGCGGGGAACAATGAGCAGTTCTTC. It is translated as CASSLVVAGNNEQFF. Supplemented by reference TRBV5-1 and TRBJ2-1, the full variable domain reads KAGVTQTPRYLIKTRGQQVTLSCSPISGHRSVSWYQQTPGQGLQFLFEYFSETQRNKGNFPGRFSGRQFSNSRSEMNVSTLELGDSALYLCASSLVVAGNNEQFFGPGTRLTVL.